The T cell receptor (beta chain) under discussion was sequenced for a study of vaccination and CD4 T cells after COVID-19. Sequencing of the DNA from cultured CD4+ T cells was carried out with the Oncomine TCR Beta short-read assay. TCRdb passed the PCR reads through MiXCR, listing each CDR3 protein once. The sample consists of about 13,000 distinct CDR3 sequences, 52% of them appearing once. This clonotype turned up a few times. Its antigen remains unknown. There are 14 residues in the CDR3. With 4 bases clipped from V and 5 bases from J, the junction kept 7 bases outside the gene matches. Germline V lookup: CDR1 DFQATT, CDR2 SNEGSKA (reference sequence). Treatment in this sample: roughly 11-day PBMC culture with coronavirus spike peptide pools or control peptides (ViraFEST assay).

Sequenced: CD4+ T cells from blood, cultured in vitro. The source is a human donor who had recovered from COVID-19. The genes are TRBV20-1 and TRBJ2-7; 11 bases match TRBD2. Here the CDR3 reads CSATIAGGSDEQYF. CDR3 bases: TGCAGTGCTACTATAGCGGGAGGGAGTGACGAGCAGTACTTC.